This TCR beta chain was recorded in a study of T cell repertoires in cytomegalovirus infection. On this clonotype itself: Its target is unknown.

V was cut by 2 bases and J by 1 base, with 17 bases left in between. Germline V CDR1 and CDR2: SGHVS, FQNEAQ. This CDR3 comprises 18 residues. TCRdb re-called the reads through MiXCR, storing one row per CDR3 protein. This sample has almost 90,000 distinct CDR3 sequences; approximately 30% occur once, and the top ten carry around 68%. The TCR comes from a human donor in good health (CMV status not recorded). Some clones in this sample may be carry-over from other donors' samples. Sample: CD8+ T cells from cultured PBMCs, taken from culture after CMV antigen stimulation. The chain joins TRBV7-8 to TRBJ1-4, with D possibly being TRBD1 (5 bases). In nucleotides, the CDR3 is TGTGCCAGCAGCTTATGGCGCCCGGCGGGGGTAACTAATGAAAAACTGTTTTTT. Protein sequence: CASSLWRPAGVTNEKLFF. The whole variable domain, filled in from reference TRBV7-8 and TRBJ1-4, reads GAGVSQSPRYKVAKRGQDVALRCDPISGHVSLFWYQQALGQGPEFLTYFQNEAQLDKSGLPSDRFFAERPEGSVSTLKIQRTQQEDSAVYLCASSLWRPAGVTNEKLFFGSGTQLSVL.